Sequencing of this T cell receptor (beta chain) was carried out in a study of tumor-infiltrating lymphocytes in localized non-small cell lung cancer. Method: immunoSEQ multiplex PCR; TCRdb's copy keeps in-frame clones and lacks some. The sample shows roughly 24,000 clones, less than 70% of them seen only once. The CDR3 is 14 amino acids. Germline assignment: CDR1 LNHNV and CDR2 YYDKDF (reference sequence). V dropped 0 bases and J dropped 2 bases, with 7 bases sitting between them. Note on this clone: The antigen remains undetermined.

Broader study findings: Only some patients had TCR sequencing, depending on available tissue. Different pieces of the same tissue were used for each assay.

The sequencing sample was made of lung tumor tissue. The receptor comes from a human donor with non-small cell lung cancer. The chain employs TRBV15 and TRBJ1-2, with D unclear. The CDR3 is CATSRERGNYGYTF. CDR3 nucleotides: TGTGCCACCAGCAGAGAGCGCGGCAACTATGGCTACACCTTC.